This TCR beta chain comes out of a study of CD8 T cells in ankylosing spondylitis. Study results and caveats: There was reportedly significant enrichment of clones that were disease-linked in matched ankylosing spondylitis synovial fluid. What seemed typical of ankylosing spondylitis blood was a TCR beta motif built from about 8 highly homologous variants.

Making the TCR beta libraries involved quantitative 5'-RACE with molecular barcodes. MiXCR, applied by TCRdb to the 5' RACE reads, yields one record per CDR3 protein. Found here are about 480,000 distinct CDR3 sequences, 17% of them singletons; the top ten hold 1%. Details on this clonotype: What it binds is unknown.

The V gene's germline CDR1 is SGHVS and CDR2 FNYEAQ. The trim removed 3 bases at V and 3 bases at J, leaving 4 bases unmatched. CDR3 length: 14 residues. This rearrangement joins TRBV7-6 to TRBJ2-5; 7 nucleotides agree with TRBD1. This clonotype was sampled from a male donor with ankylosing spondylitis. The sequenced sample consisted of blood, either unsorted or a sorted T cell fraction (not recorded which). The CDR3 spells CASSFSDREETQYF. In DNA form, the CDR3 reads TGTGCCAGCAGCTTTTCAGACAGGGAAGAGACCCAGTACTTC. The full variable domain, rest sourced from reference TRBV7-6 and TRBJ2-5, is GAGVSQSPRYKVTKRGQDVALRCDPISGHVSLYWYRQALGQGPEFLTYFNYEAQQDKSGLPNDRFSAERPEGSISTLTIQRTEQRDSAMYRCASSFSDREETQYFGPGTRLLVL.